The clone carrying this T cell receptor beta chain was seen repeatedly, ten times or more. No antigen is known for it. The sequence runs out 3 residues before the end of the CDR3; the remainder is reconstructed from the germline J gene. Assay used: immunoSEQ multiplex PCR; TCRdb lists only in-frame clones, some missing. The sample shows 60,000 to 75,000 clones, no singletons; the ten largest hold around 1.6%. This entry is derived from a study of T cell clonality in common variable immunodeficiency. The study's findings and limits: Authors noted CVID clonality's cause needs subpopulation repertoire sequencing. Links between repertoire features and CVID complications were heterogeneity-limited.

V trimming: 1 base; J trimming: 3 bases; junction bases outside the gene matches: 4. CDR3 length equals 15 residues. Looked up from germline, CDR1 is LNHDA and CDR2 is SQIVND (reference sequence). The sequencing input was peripheral blood mononuclear cells. This TCR derives from a person aged 18 to 75 in good health. The V gene is TRBV19, the J gene TRBJ2-3; 7 nucleotides agree with TRBD2. The CDR3 DNA, read in part, is TGTGCCAGTAGTATAGGTGGGAGGGGAACAGATACG. Its translation is CASSIGGRGTDT. The whole CDR3 region reads CASSIGGRGTDTQYF.